This passage covers 8 T cell receptor beta chains from one sample sequenced in a study of T-cell reconstitution after alpha-beta-depleted transplantation in children. TCRbeta library construction was performed incorporating unique molecular identifiers. TCRdb re-called the PCR reads through MiXCR, storing one row per CDR3 protein. The sample has about a million distinct CDR3 sequences; roughly 31% are singletons. Sequences were derived from PBMCs, mostly from graft donor cells, sampled 360 days after TCRalphabeta/CD19-depleted stem cell transplant. These receptors all stem from a boy under three years old who had a stem cell transplant for SCID, so the T cells may come from the graft donor.

The V call is TRBV7-6, the J call TRBJ2-1, with TRBD2 matching over 8 bases. Unmatched junction bases numbered 7, after V lost 8 bases and J lost 7 bases. Germline CDR1 and CDR2: SGHVS and FNYEAQ. The length of the CDR3 is 13 residues. In DNA, the CDR3 is TGTGCCAGCGGAGGACTAGCTATTAATGAGCAGTTCTTC. Protein sequence: CASGGLAINEQFF. Full variable domain (outside the CDR3, taken from reference TRBV7-6 and TRBJ2-1): GAGVSQSPRYKVTKRGQDVALRCDPISGHVSLYWYRQALGQGPEFLTYFNYEAQQDKSGLPNDRFSAERPEGSISTLTIQRTEQRDSAMYRCASGGLAINEQFFGPGTRLTVL.

V gene TRBV5-1 combines with J gene TRBJ2-1, with a weak D call TRBD2 (5 bases). The CDR3 runs to 16 residues. V gave up 4 bases and J gave up 0 bases, with 14 bases separating them. Per germline, CDR1 SGHRS and CDR2 YFSETQ. CDR3: CASSGSERTSYNEQFF. CDR3 in DNA: TGCGCCAGCAGCGGATCCGAGCGGACCTCCTACAATGAGCAGTTCTTC.

The gene calls are TRBV28 and TRBJ2-3; D might be TRBD1 (6 bases). Germline V gives CDR1 MDHEN, CDR2 SYDVKM. The V gene lost 4 bases and the J gene lost 5 bases, with 13 bases spanning the gap. This CDR3 is 14 amino acids long. The CDR3 sequence: CASSSLGAEDTQYF. DNA of the CDR3: TGTGCCAGCAGTTCACTGGGGGCCGAAGATACGCAGTATTTT.

This clonotype was observed a handful of times. The chain links TRBV5-5 to TRBJ2-5, with D unresolved. With 0 bases removed from V and 5 bases from J, the gap between germline ends came to 8 bases. This CDR3 has 13 amino acids. Looked up from germline, CDR1 is SGHKS and CDR2 is YYEKEE (reference sequence). The CDR3 protein is CASSLDQFETQYF. DNA of the CDR3: TGTGCCAGCAGCTTGGATCAGTTTGAGACCCAGTACTTC.

This chain links TRBV5-8 with TRBJ2-5; maybe TRBD1 (6 bases). Looked up from germline, CDR1 is SGHTS and CDR2 is YDEGEE. This CDR3 is built from 17 residues. Trimming stripped 2 bases from V and 1 base from J, with 18 bases between. CDR3 in amino acids: CASSLGLSQGTQETQYF. CDR3 coding DNA: TGTGCCAGCAGCTTAGGTTTGTCCCAGGGGACCCAAGAGACCCAGTACTTC.

This clonotype was counted a few times. The genes are TRBV7-9 and TRBJ1-1, with 10 bases that match TRBD1. The germline V gene encodes CDR1 SEHNR and CDR2 FQNEAQ (reference sequence). The CDR3 runs to 16 residues. The junction had 9 bases not matched to a gene; V was cut back by 5 bases and J by 3 bases. CDR3 amino acids: CASSPRTGGKHTEAFF. CDR3 nucleotides: TGTGCCAGCAGCCCGCGGACAGGGGGGAAACACACTGAAGCTTTCTTT.

The sample holds a few counts of this clonotype. This rearrangement joins TRBV6-1 to TRBJ2-1; the D is unclear. V gave up 1 base and J gave up 4 bases, with 17 bases separating them. Germline V gene data show CDR1 as MNHNS and CDR2 as SASEGT. The CDR3 contains 17 residues. This CDR3 reads CASSEEGFWAGYNEQFF. CDR3 sequence (DNA): TGTGCCAGCAGTGAAGAAGGCTTCTGGGCCGGATACAATGAGCAGTTCTTC.

This clonotype was observed a few times. The gene calls are TRBV5-1 and TRBJ2-7; D call uncertain. Germline CDR1 and CDR2: SGHRS and YFSETQ. CDR3 size: 15 residues. The germline V and J ends were trimmed by 0 bases and 3 bases, with 13 bases remaining between them. The CDR3 nucleotides read TGCGCCAGCAGCTTGGATCCAGGTAGGAGCTACGAGCAGTACTTC. Its translation is CASSLDPGRSYEQYF.